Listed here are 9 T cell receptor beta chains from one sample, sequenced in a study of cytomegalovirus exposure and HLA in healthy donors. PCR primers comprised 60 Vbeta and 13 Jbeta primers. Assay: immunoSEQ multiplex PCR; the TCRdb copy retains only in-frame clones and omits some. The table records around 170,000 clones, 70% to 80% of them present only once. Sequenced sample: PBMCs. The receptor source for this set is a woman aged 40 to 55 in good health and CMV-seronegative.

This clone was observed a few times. The chain's CDR3 is CASSAHEGQTWGDTIYF. The DNA of the CDR3 is TGTGCCAGCAGTGCCCACGAGGGACAGACTTGGGGGGACACCATATATTTT. The gene calls are TRBV6-1 and TRBJ1-3, with 7 bases identical to TRBD1. This CDR3 region has 17 residues. Germline V lookup: CDR1 MNHNS, CDR2 SASEGT. V was clipped by 4 bases and J by 8 bases; unmatched bases: 17.

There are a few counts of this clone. The CDR3 DNA reads as TGTGCCAGCACAGATCGCACAGATACGCAGTATTTT. Translating gives CASTDRTDTQYF. V usage is TRBV27 and J usage is TRBJ2-3; D gene unclear. This CDR3 has 12 residues. Looked up from germline, CDR1 is MNHEY and CDR2 is SMNVEV (reference sequence). Trimming cost V 7 bases and J 1 base, with 6 bases left between them.

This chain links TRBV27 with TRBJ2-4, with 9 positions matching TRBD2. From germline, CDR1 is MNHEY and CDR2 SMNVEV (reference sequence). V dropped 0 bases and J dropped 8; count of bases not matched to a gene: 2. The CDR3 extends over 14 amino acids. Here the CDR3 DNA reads TGTGCCAGCAGTTTATCACGCGGGAGGGACATTCAGTACTTC. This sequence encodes CASSLSRGRDIQYF.

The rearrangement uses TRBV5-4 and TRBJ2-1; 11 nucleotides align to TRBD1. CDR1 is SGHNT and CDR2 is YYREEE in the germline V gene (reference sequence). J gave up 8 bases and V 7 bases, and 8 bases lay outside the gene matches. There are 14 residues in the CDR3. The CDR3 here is CASSAPGQGDEQFF. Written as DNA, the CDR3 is TGTGCCAGCTCGGCTCCGGGACAGGGGGATGAGCAGTTCTTC.

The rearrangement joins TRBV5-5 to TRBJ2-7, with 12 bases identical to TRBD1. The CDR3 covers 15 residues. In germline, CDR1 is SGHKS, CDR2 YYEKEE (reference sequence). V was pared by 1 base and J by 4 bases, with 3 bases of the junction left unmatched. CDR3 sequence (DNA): TGTGCCAGCAGCTTGCGGGGACAGGGGGCGTACGAGCAGTACTTC. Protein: CASSLRGQGAYEQYF. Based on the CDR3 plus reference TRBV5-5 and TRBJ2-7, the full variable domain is DAGVTQSPTHLIKTRGQQVTLRCSPISGHKSVSWYQQVLGQGPQFIFQYYEKEERGRGNFPDRFSARQFPNYSSELNVNALLLGDSALYLCASSLRGQGAYEQYFGPGTRLTVT.

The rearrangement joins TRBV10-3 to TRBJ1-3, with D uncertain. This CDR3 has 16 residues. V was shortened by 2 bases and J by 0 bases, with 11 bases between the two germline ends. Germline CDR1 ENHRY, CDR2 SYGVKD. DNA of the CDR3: TGTGCCATCAGTGAGGACACAAGCTTCTCTGGAAACACCATATATTTT. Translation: CAISEDTSFSGNTIYF.

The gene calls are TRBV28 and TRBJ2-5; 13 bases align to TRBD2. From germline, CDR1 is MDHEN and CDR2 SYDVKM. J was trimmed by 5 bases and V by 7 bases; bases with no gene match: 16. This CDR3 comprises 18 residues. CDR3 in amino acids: CASTPRGHGLAGVETQYF. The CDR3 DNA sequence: TGTGCCAGCACCCCCAGGGGACACGGACTAGCGGGAGTGGAGACCCAGTACTTC.

CDR3 amino acids: CASSPQGALRTDTQYF. CDR3 nucleotide sequence: TGCGCCAGCAGCCCGCAGGGGGCGCTGAGAACAGATACGCAGTATTTT. This sequence joins TRBV5-1 and TRBJ2-3; 8 nucleotides align to TRBD1. The V gene's germline CDR1 is SGHRS and CDR2 YFSETQ. The CDR3 is made up of 16 amino acids. J lost 3 bases, V lost 4 bases, and 10 bases had no gene match.

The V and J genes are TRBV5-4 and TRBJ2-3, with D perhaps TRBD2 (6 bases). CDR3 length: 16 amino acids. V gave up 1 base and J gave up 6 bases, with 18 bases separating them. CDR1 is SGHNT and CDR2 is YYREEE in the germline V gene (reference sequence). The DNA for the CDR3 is TGTGCCAGCAGCTTGAGCCTAACCCTACGGGGGGATACGCAGTATTTT. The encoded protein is CASSLSLTLRGDTQYF.